This is a list of T cell receptor beta chains from one sample in a study of response to subunit inactivated influenza vaccine. TCRdb fed the RT-PCR reads into MiXCR, producing one record per CDR3 protein. This table holds some 520,000 distinct CDR3 sequences, approximately 15% found once. The sample was CD4+ T cells sorted from PBMCs, taken less than 25 months after vaccination. The receptors come from a man aged 50-75 years who received an inactivated influenza vaccine. Both conserved end residues are part of each CDR3. D genes are given only for firm matches. Only part of the rows carry a size: once, few, many, or a class if the clone is expanded.

CDR3nt: TGTGCCAGCAGCAAAACTAGCGGGGGGGCCGGTGAGCAGTTCTTC; CDR3aa: CASSKTSGGAGEQFF; abundance: few; j_gene: TRBJ2-1; v_gene: TRBV7-6; d_gene: TRBD2
CDR3nt: TGCAGCGTCGGCCCTAGCCTGGCTGAAGCTTTCTTT; CDR3aa: CSVGPSLAEAFF; abundance: .; j_gene: TRBJ1-1; v_gene: TRBV29-1; d_gene: .
CDR3nt: TGTGCCAGCAGCTTAGTTGTACTCTCCTACAATGAGCAGTTCTTC; CDR3aa: CASSLVVLSYNEQFF; abundance: few; j_gene: TRBJ2-1; v_gene: TRBV7-2; d_gene: .
CDR3nt: TGCGCCAGCAGCTTGAGTCCGGGGGGGAACACTGAAGCTTTCTTT; CDR3aa: CASSLSPGGNTEAFF; abundance: few; j_gene: TRBJ1-1; v_gene: TRBV5-1; d_gene: .
CDR3nt: TGTGCCACTGAAGGACAGGGTGCCAATGAGCAGTTCTTC; CDR3aa: CATEGQGANEQFF; abundance: .; j_gene: TRBJ2-1; v_gene: TRBV10-3; d_gene: TRBD1
CDR3nt: TGTGCCAGCAGTCCCGAGGGAGCGGGAGGGGTTTACGAGCAGTACTTC; CDR3aa: CASSPEGAGGVYEQYF; abundance: few; j_gene: TRBJ2-7; v_gene: TRBV25-1; d_gene: TRBD2
CDR3nt: TGTGCCAGCAGCGTAGCTTTTGGAGGGGGCTACAATGAGCAGTTCTTC; CDR3aa: CASSVAFGGGYNEQFF; abundance: .; j_gene: TRBJ2-1; v_gene: TRBV9; d_gene: .
CDR3nt: TGTGCCAGCAGCTTGTCCGATGGAAACACCATATATTTT; CDR3aa: CASSLSDGNTIYF; abundance: few; j_gene: TRBJ1-3; v_gene: TRBV11-2; d_gene: .
CDR3nt: TGCAGTGGAAGGAAGGGGAAGAGCATATATAATTCACCCCTCCACTTT; CDR3aa: CSGRKGKSIYNSPLHF; abundance: .; j_gene: TRBJ1-6; v_gene: TRBV20-1; d_gene: .
CDR3nt: TGTGCCAGCAGTGATGGTTATAACAGGGGCAATGAGCAGTTCTTC; CDR3aa: CASSDGYNRGNEQFF; abundance: .; j_gene: TRBJ2-1; v_gene: TRBV25-1; d_gene: TRBD1
CDR3nt: TGTGCCACCTCGGGACTAACCTTGGGAGAGCAGTACTTC; CDR3aa: CATSGLTLGEQYF; abundance: .; j_gene: TRBJ2-7; v_gene: TRBV6-1; d_gene: TRBD2
CDR3nt: TGTGCCAGCAGATTTCTTAAGGATGGCTACACCTTC; CDR3aa: CASRFLKDGYTF; abundance: .; j_gene: TRBJ1-2; v_gene: TRBV6-2/TRBV6-3; d_gene: .
CDR3nt: TGCAGTGCAAAAGGACTAGACTCCTACAATGAGCAGTTCTTC; CDR3aa: CSAKGLDSYNEQFF; abundance: many; j_gene: TRBJ2-1; v_gene: TRBV20-1; d_gene: TRBD2
CDR3nt: TGTGCCAGCAGTGAACCCAACACAGATACGCAGTATTTT; CDR3aa: CASSEPNTDTQYF; abundance: .; j_gene: TRBJ2-3; v_gene: TRBV2; d_gene: .
CDR3nt: TGTGCCAGCAGCCAAGATAGTGGACAGGCGGCGCCGTGGGAGACCCAGTACTTC; CDR3aa: CASSQDSGQAAPWETQYF; abundance: few; j_gene: TRBJ2-5; v_gene: TRBV4-2; d_gene: TRBD1
CDR3nt: TGTGCCAGCAGCACCCGGACAGGGGGAGGGGAGCTGTTTTTT; CDR3aa: CASSTRTGGGELFF; abundance: .; j_gene: TRBJ2-2; v_gene: TRBV9; d_gene: TRBD1
CDR3nt: TGTGCCAGCAGCATGACTAGGGCAGATACGCAGTATTTT; CDR3aa: CASSMTRADTQYF; abundance: .; j_gene: TRBJ2-3; v_gene: TRBV11-2; d_gene: .
CDR3nt: TGTGCCAGCTCATGGGGGGAATCGGCGGCCGGGGAGCTGTTTTTT; CDR3aa: CASSWGESAAGELFF; abundance: medium-sized; j_gene: TRBJ2-2; v_gene: TRBV12-3/TRBV12-4; d_gene: .
CDR3nt: TGTGCCAGCAGTTTAGACGGGGCTGAGCAGTTCTTC; CDR3aa: CASSLDGAEQFF; abundance: few; j_gene: TRBJ2-1; v_gene: TRBV28; d_gene: .
CDR3nt: TGTGCCAGCAGTTATAGACAGAGCTATGGCTACACCTTC; CDR3aa: CASSYRQSYGYTF; abundance: few; j_gene: TRBJ1-2; v_gene: TRBV12-3/TRBV12-4; d_gene: .
CDR3nt: TGTGCCAGCAGTCGAGCCGGGACAGCTGGAAACACCATATATTTT; CDR3aa: CASSRAGTAGNTIYF; abundance: .; j_gene: TRBJ1-3; v_gene: TRBV6-1; d_gene: TRBD1
CDR3nt: TGTGCCAGCAAAGGAAGGGCTCGCAGTGAAGCTTTCTTT; CDR3aa: CASKGRARSEAFF; abundance: few; j_gene: TRBJ1-1; v_gene: TRBV12-3/TRBV12-4; d_gene: .
CDR3nt: TGTGCCAGCAGCTATGGACAGGGTAGGGAAAAACTGTTTTTT; CDR3aa: CASSYGQGREKLFF; abundance: .; j_gene: TRBJ1-4; v_gene: TRBV7-2; d_gene: TRBD1
CDR3nt: TGCGCCAGCAGCTTGGACAGGGGGTATAACTATGGCTACACCTTC; CDR3aa: CASSLDRGYNYGYTF; abundance: .; j_gene: TRBJ1-2; v_gene: TRBV5-1; d_gene: TRBD1
CDR3nt: TGTGCCAGCAGTGGGACAGGGCGTGCCTATGGCTACACCTTC; CDR3aa: CASSGTGRAYGYTF; abundance: few; j_gene: TRBJ1-2; v_gene: TRBV28; d_gene: TRBD1
CDR3nt: TGTGCCAGCAGCCCCACTGGGGGACCGGTGGGGACCCAGTACTTC; CDR3aa: CASSPTGGPVGTQYF; abundance: .; j_gene: TRBJ2-5; v_gene: TRBV14; d_gene: .
CDR3nt: TGTGCCAGCAGCTTAGATCCGCGGACCCAGTACTTC; CDR3aa: CASSLDPRTQYF; abundance: many; j_gene: TRBJ2-5; v_gene: TRBV11-2; d_gene: .
CDR3nt: TGTGCCAGCAGCCATCAGCGGGAGATCCCCTACAATGAGCAGTTCTTC; CDR3aa: CASSHQREIPYNEQFF; abundance: .; j_gene: TRBJ2-1; v_gene: TRBV14; d_gene: TRBD2
CDR3nt: TGTGCCAGCAGTTTTGGAGACGACTATGGCTACACCTTC; CDR3aa: CASSFGDDYGYTF; abundance: few; j_gene: TRBJ1-2; v_gene: TRBV28; d_gene: .
CDR3nt: TGTGCCATCAGTGGGACTAGCGGGGAGACCCAGTACTTC; CDR3aa: CAISGTSGETQYF; abundance: .; j_gene: TRBJ2-5; v_gene: TRBV10-3; d_gene: TRBD2
CDR3nt: TGTGCCAGCAGATCTAACCCGGGACAGGGGGACAATGAGCAGTTCTTC; CDR3aa: CASRSNPGQGDNEQFF; abundance: .; j_gene: TRBJ2-1; v_gene: TRBV6-1; d_gene: TRBD1
CDR3nt: TGTGCCAGCAGCTCAAGGACGGGAGAGACCCAGTACTTC; CDR3aa: CASSSRTGETQYF; abundance: .; j_gene: TRBJ2-5; v_gene: TRBV7-2; d_gene: .
CDR3nt: TGTGCCAGCAGTTTCGACAGGGGGCCGGATAAGCAGTACTTC; CDR3aa: CASSFDRGPDKQYF; abundance: many; j_gene: TRBJ2-7; v_gene: TRBV12-3/TRBV12-4; d_gene: TRBD1
CDR3nt: TGTGCCAGCAGCTTTAATCGGGTAGCAGTCGGTGAGCAGTTCTTC; CDR3aa: CASSFNRVAVGEQFF; abundance: .; j_gene: TRBJ2-1; v_gene: TRBV7-8; d_gene: .
CDR3nt: TGCGCCAGCAGCTTAAACAGTCCTAACTATGGCTACACCTTC; CDR3aa: CASSLNSPNYGYTF; abundance: .; j_gene: TRBJ1-2; v_gene: TRBV5-1; d_gene: .
CDR3nt: TGTGCCAGCAGTCCTCAGCGAGGGGGGGCCGACGAGCAGTACTTC; CDR3aa: CASSPQRGGADEQYF; abundance: many; j_gene: TRBJ2-7; v_gene: TRBV12-3/TRBV12-4; d_gene: .
CDR3nt: TGTGCCAGCACCCCGTCCATGAACACTGAAGCTTTCTTT; CDR3aa: CASTPSMNTEAFF; abundance: .; j_gene: TRBJ1-1; v_gene: TRBV28; d_gene: .
CDR3nt: TGTGCCAGCAGTTACCCAGGAGGTGGAAGGGTGGGAGCTTTCTTT; CDR3aa: CASSYPGGGRVGAFF; abundance: few; j_gene: TRBJ1-1; v_gene: TRBV6-5; d_gene: .
CDR3nt: TGTGCCAGCACCGATCGCGCAGGGGCGATGAGGAATTCACCCCTCCACTTT; CDR3aa: CASTDRAGAMRNSPLHF; abundance: .; j_gene: TRBJ1-6; v_gene: TRBV28; d_gene: .
CDR3nt: TGTGCCAGCTCACCCAGACGTGAGCCCCCCGGGGAGCTGTTTTTT; CDR3aa: CASSPRREPPGELFF; abundance: many; j_gene: TRBJ2-2; v_gene: TRBV18; d_gene: .
CDR3nt: TGCGCCAGCAGCTTGGCCACGAGGGCAGATACGCAGTATTTT; CDR3aa: CASSLATRADTQYF; abundance: .; j_gene: TRBJ2-3; v_gene: TRBV5-1; d_gene: .
CDR3nt: TGCAGTGCCCCCGTGGGGCTGAAGAACACTGAAGCTTTCTTT; CDR3aa: CSAPVGLKNTEAFF; abundance: .; j_gene: TRBJ1-1; v_gene: TRBV20-1; d_gene: .
CDR3nt: TGTGCCAGTAGTAAACGGTCGCTGGGGAGCGGACAGCCCCAGCATTTT; CDR3aa: CASSKRSLGSGQPQHF; abundance: .; j_gene: TRBJ1-5; v_gene: TRBV19; d_gene: .
CDR3nt: TGTGCCAGCTCACCATCGGGTGCGGGAGTCGGCACAGATACGCAGTATTTT; CDR3aa: CASSPSGAGVGTDTQYF; abundance: .; j_gene: TRBJ2-3; v_gene: TRBV18; d_gene: TRBD2
CDR3nt: TGTGCCAGCAGTGGGTCAGGGGGCTGGAACACTGAAGCTTTCTTT; CDR3aa: CASSGSGGWNTEAFF; abundance: .; j_gene: TRBJ1-1; v_gene: TRBV11-2; d_gene: TRBD1
CDR3nt: TGCGCCAGCAGCCAAGAAACTCTCTCCACTGAAGCTTTCTTT; CDR3aa: CASSQETLSTEAFF; abundance: many; j_gene: TRBJ1-1; v_gene: TRBV4-3; d_gene: .
CDR3nt: TGTGCCAGCAGCTCGCGACGGGGCAGCAACTATGGCTACACCTTC; CDR3aa: CASSSRRGSNYGYTF; abundance: .; j_gene: TRBJ1-2; v_gene: TRBV7-2; d_gene: .
CDR3nt: TGTGCCAGCAGCCGTGGCTGGAGGACCTACGAGCAGTACTTC; CDR3aa: CASSRGWRTYEQYF; abundance: many; j_gene: TRBJ2-7; v_gene: TRBV3-1; d_gene: .
CDR3nt: TGTGCCAGCTCACCACCGCTCGCTAGTCGATATGAGCAGTTCTTC; CDR3aa: CASSPPLASRYEQFF; abundance: .; j_gene: TRBJ2-1; v_gene: TRBV18; d_gene: .
CDR3nt: TGCGCCAGCAGCTTGCAGGGGCAGGGCTATGGCTACACCTTC; CDR3aa: CASSLQGQGYGYTF; abundance: few; j_gene: TRBJ1-2; v_gene: TRBV5-1; d_gene: .
CDR3nt: TGTGCCAGCAGCGCTGGTGGCGGGATCTCCTACAATGAGCAGTTCTTC; CDR3aa: CASSAGGGISYNEQFF; abundance: .; j_gene: TRBJ2-1; v_gene: TRBV7-9; d_gene: .
CDR3nt: TGTGCCAGCAGCTTGTTTAGCCTAGCGGAAAACATTCAGTACTTC; CDR3aa: CASSLFSLAENIQYF; abundance: many; j_gene: TRBJ2-4; v_gene: TRBV5-6; d_gene: TRBD2
CDR3nt: TGTGCCAGCAGTTTAGGAATGAGCACAGATACGCAGTATTTT; CDR3aa: CASSLGMSTDTQYF; abundance: .; j_gene: TRBJ2-3; v_gene: TRBV12-3/TRBV12-4; d_gene: .
CDR3nt: TGCGCCAGTAGAGTGGCAGTCTCAGCAGATACGCAGTATTTT; CDR3aa: CASRVAVSADTQYF; abundance: .; j_gene: TRBJ2-3; v_gene: TRBV5-1; d_gene: .
CDR3nt: TGCGCCAGCAGCTTACAGGGAGGGACCGGGGAGCTGTTTTTT; CDR3aa: CASSLQGGTGELFF; abundance: many; j_gene: TRBJ2-2; v_gene: TRBV5-1; d_gene: .